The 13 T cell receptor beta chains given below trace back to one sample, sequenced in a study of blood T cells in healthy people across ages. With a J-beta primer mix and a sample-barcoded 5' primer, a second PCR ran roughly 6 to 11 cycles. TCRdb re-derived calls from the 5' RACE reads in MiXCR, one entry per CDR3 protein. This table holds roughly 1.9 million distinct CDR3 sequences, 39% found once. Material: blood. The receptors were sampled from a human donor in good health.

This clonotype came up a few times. In nucleotides, the CDR3 is TGTGCCACCAGCAGAACCTACAGGGGTAGCACAGATACGCAGTATTTT. Translating gives CATSRTYRGSTDTQYF. J is TRBJ2-3 and V is TRBV15; 7 bases are a match to TRBD1. CDR3 length: 16 residues. Germline trimming cut 2 bases from V and 0 bases from J; bases unmatched to any gene: 5. Germline-derived CDR1 and CDR2 are LNHNV and YYDKDF (reference sequence).

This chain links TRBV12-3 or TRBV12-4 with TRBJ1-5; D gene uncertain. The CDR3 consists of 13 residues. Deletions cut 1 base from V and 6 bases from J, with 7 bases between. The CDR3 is CASSLGSFQPQHF. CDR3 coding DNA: TGTGCCAGCAGTTTAGGCTCTTTTCAGCCCCAGCATTTT.

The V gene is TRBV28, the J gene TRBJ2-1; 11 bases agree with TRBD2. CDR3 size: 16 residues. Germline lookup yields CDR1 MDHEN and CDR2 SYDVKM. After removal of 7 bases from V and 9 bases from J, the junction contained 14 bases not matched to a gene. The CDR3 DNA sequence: TGTGCCAGCACCCCGGGACTAGCGGCTTTGGGAGGTGAGCAGTTCTTC. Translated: CASTPGLAALGGEQFF.

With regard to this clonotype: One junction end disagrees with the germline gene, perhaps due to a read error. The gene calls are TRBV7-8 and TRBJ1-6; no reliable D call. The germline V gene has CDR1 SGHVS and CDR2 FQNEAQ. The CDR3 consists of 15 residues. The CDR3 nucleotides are TGTGTCAGCAGCTTAGTCGGCAGGTGGAATTCACCCCTCCACTTT. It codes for CVSSLVGRWNSPLHF.

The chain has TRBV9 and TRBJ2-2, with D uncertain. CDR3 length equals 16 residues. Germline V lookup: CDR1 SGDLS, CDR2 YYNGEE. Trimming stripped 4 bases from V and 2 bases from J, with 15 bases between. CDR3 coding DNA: TGTGCCAGCAGCACCCCCCGAGGTGGCAACACCGGGGAGCTGTTTTTT. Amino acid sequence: CASSTPRGGNTGELFF. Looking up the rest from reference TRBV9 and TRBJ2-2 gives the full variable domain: DSGVTQTPKHLITATGQRVTLRCSPRSGDLSVYWYQQSLDQGLQFLIQYYNGEERAKGNILERFSAQQFPDLHSELNLSSLELGDSALYFCASSTPRGGNTGELFFGEGSRLTVL.

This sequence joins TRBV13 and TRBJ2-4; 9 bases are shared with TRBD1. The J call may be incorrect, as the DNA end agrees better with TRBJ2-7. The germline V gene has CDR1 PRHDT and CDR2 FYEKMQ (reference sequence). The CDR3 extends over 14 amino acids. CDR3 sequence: CASSLPGQGDEQYF. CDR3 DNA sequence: TGTGCCAGCAGCTTACCGGGACAGGGTGACGAGCAGTACTTC.

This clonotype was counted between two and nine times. CDR3: CASSSTGNPYNEQFF. In DNA form, the CDR3 reads TGTGCCAGCAGTTCCACAGGGAATCCTTACAATGAGCAGTTCTTC. The V and J genes are TRBV7-9 and TRBJ2-1; a possible D gene is TRBD1 (6 bases). CDR1 and CDR2 (germline): SEHNR, FQNEAQ (reference sequence). The V end was cut by 6 bases, the J end by 4 bases, with 16 bases between. The CDR3 spans 15 residues.

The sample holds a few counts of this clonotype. This CDR3 is CASSVGTAFMNTEAFF. The CDR3 DNA is TGTGCCAGCAGCGTAGGGACAGCCTTCATGAACACTGAAGCTTTCTTT. The rearrangement uses TRBV9 and TRBJ1-1; the D gene is possibly TRBD1 (6 bases). V was shortened by 0 bases and J by 0 bases, with 12 bases between the two germline ends. This CDR3 spans 16 amino acids. CDR1 is SGDLS and CDR2 is YYNGEE in the germline V gene.

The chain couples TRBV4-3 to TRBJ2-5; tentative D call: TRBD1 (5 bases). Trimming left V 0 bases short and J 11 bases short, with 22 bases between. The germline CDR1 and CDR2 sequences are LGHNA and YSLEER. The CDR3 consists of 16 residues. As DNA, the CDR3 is TGCGCCAGCAGCCAAGACTGGGGAACAGGTTTCTATGAGCAGTACTTC. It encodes CASSQDWGTGFYEQYF.

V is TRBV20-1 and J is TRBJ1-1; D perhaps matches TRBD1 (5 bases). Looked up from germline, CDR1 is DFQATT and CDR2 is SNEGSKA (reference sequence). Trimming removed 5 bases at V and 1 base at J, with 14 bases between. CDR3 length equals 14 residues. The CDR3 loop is CSAPRPGGNTEAFF. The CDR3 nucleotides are TGCAGTGCTCCCCGGCCTGGGGGGAACACTGAAGCTTTCTTT.

The CDR3 nucleotides are TGCAGTGCTAGAATACAGAGGGAGACCCAGTACTTC. This encodes CSARIQRETQYF. The chain joins TRBV20-1 to TRBJ2-5; D unresolved. Germline V gene sequence: CDR1 DFQATT, CDR2 SNEGSKA (reference sequence). The CDR3 runs 12 residues. Trimming took 2 bases from V and 5 from J, leaving 9 bases between them.

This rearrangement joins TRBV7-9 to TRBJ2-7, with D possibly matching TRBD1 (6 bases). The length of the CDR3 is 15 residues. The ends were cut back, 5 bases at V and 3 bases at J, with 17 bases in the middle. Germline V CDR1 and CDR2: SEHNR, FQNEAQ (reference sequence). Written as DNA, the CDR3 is TGTGCCAGCAGCCACACCGGGACATCAGTCTACGAGCAGTACTTC. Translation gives CASSHTGTSVYEQYF.

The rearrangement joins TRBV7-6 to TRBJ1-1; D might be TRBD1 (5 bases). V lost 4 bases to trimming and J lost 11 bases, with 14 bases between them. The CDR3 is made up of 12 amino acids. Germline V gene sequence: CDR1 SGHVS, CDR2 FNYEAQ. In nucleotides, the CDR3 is TGTGCCAGCAGCTCCGTTGACGAGGGGGCTTTCTTT. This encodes CASSSVDEGAFF.